Listed here are 7 T cell receptor beta chains from one sample, sequenced in a study of T cell responses to AZD1222 COVID-19 vaccine. Produced via immunoSEQ multiplex PCR; TCRdb's table is partial and in-frame only. The sample lists around 84,000 clones; 92% were seen once. The sample here was peripheral blood, taken on day 0 of MenACWY control vaccination. Receptor source: an adult in good health.

V is TRBV7-3 and J is TRBJ2-2; perhaps TRBD2 as D (5 bases). Trimming removed 2 bases at V and 7 bases at J, with 11 bases between. Germline assignment: CDR1 SGHTA and CDR2 FQGTGA. The CDR3 has 14 residues. The CDR3 DNA is TGTGCCAGCAGCTTACTAGCTTCAGGCGGGGAGCTGTTTTTT. This gives the protein CASSLLASGGELFF.

The V gene is TRBV4-3, the J gene TRBJ1-1, with D uncertain. In germline, CDR1 is LGHNA, CDR2 YSLEER. CDR3 size: 14 residues. Trimming left V 4 bases short and J 2 bases short, with 11 bases between. The CDR3 region has the DNA TGCGCCAGCAGCCCCACCGGCGGCAACACTGAAGCTTTCTTT. Translated: CASSPTGGNTEAFF.

This chain uses TRBV5-1 with TRBJ1-4, with D hard to call. V gave up 3 bases and J gave up 5 bases, with 11 bases separating them. In germline, CDR1 is SGHRS, CDR2 YFSETQ. The CDR3 has 14 residues. The CDR3 sequence: CASSSRSPNEKLFF. CDR3 DNA: TGCGCCAGCAGCTCCAGGAGTCCGAATGAAAAACTGTTTTTT.

V and J are TRBV9 and TRBJ2-1, with 9 bases that match TRBD2. CDR1 is SGDLS and CDR2 is YYNGEE in the germline V gene. The junction had 4 bases not matched to a gene; V was cut back by 6 bases and J by 0 bases. CDR3 length: 15 residues. This CDR3 is CASTPLAGSYNEQFF. In DNA, the CDR3 is TGTGCCAGCACCCCACTAGCGGGCTCCTACAATGAGCAGTTCTTC.

The chain has TRBV28 and TRBJ1-4; a possible D gene is TRBD1 (5 bases). Germline assignment: CDR1 MDHEN and CDR2 SYDVKM. The length of the CDR3 is 16 residues. V lost 3 bases and J lost 0, with 11 bases in between. CDR3 bases: TGTGCCAGCAGTTTCGAGGGGATCGCAACTAATGAAAAACTGTTTTTT. This translates into CASSFEGIATNEKLFF.

The genes are TRBV2 and TRBJ2-6, with 7 bases fitting TRBD1. The V and J ends lost 4 bases and 2 bases, in that order; junction bases with no gene match: 2. The CDR3 covers 15 residues. The germline gives CDR1 SNHLY, CDR2 FYNNEI. CDR3 in amino acids: CASSVQGAGANVLTF. The CDR3 DNA is TGTGCCAGCAGTGTTCAGGGGGCTGGGGCCAACGTCCTGACTTTC.

This chain connects TRBV28 to TRBJ1-2; 11 bases map to TRBD1. The CDR3 loop spans 18 amino acids. CDR1 and CDR2 (germline): MDHEN, SYDVKM. Losses at the gene ends were 3 bases for V and 3 bases for J; bases not matched to a gene: 12. CDR3 sequence: CASSLDPGQGGRDYGYTF. DNA for the CDR3: TGTGCCAGCAGTTTGGATCCGGGACAGGGGGGTCGTGACTATGGCTACACCTTC.